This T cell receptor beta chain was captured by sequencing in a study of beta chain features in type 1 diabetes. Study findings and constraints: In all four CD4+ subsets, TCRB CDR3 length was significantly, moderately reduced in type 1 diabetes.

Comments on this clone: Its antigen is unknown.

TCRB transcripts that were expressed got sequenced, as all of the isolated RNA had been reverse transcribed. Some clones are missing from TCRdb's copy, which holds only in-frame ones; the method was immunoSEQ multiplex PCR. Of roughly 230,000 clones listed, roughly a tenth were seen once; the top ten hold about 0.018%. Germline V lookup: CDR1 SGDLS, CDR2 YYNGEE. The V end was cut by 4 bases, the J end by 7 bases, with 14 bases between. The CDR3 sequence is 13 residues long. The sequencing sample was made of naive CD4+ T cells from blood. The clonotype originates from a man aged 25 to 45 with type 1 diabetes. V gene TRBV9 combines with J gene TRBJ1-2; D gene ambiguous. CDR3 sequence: CASSLSTMSGYTF. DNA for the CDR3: TGTGCCAGCAGCTTATCCACGATGAGTGGCTACACCTTC.